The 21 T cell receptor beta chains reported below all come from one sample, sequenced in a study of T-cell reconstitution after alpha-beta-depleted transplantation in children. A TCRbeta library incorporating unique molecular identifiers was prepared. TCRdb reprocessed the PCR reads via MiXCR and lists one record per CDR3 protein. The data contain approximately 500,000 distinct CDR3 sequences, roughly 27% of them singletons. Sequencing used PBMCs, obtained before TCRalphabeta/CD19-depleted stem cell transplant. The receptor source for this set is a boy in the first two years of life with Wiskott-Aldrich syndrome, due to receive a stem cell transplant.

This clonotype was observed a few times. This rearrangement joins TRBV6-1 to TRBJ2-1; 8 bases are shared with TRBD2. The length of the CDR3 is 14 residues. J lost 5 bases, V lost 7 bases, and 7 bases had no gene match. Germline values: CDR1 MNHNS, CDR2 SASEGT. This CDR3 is CASKRERVHNEQFF. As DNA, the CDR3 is TGTGCCAGCAAGCGGGAGAGGGTGCACAATGAGCAGTTCTTC.

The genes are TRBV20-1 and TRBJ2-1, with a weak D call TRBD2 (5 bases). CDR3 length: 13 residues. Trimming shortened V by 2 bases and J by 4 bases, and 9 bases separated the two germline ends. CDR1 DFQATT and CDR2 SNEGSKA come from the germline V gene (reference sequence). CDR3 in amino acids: CSARSGPYNEQFF. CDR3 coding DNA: TGCAGTGCTAGAAGCGGTCCTTACAATGAGCAGTTCTTC.

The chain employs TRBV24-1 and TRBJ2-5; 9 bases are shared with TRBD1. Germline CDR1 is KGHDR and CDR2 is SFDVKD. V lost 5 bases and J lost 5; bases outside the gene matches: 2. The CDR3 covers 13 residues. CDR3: CATSAQGAETQYF. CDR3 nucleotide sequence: TGTGCCACCAGTGCACAGGGGGCCGAGACCCAGTACTTC.

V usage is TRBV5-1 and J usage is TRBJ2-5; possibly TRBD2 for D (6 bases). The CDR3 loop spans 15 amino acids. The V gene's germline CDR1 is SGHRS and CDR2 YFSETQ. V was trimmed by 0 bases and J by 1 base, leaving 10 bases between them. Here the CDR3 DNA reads TGCGCCAGCAGCTTGGATCCGGGGGTCCAAGAGACCCAGTACTTC. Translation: CASSLDPGVQETQYF.

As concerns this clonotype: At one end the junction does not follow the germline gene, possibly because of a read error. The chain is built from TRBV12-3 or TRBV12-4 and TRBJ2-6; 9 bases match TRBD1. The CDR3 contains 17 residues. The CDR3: CASSFRQGGPGPNVLTF. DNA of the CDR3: TGTGCCAGCAGTTTTAGACAGGGGGGCCCTGGGCCCAACGTCCTGACTTTC.

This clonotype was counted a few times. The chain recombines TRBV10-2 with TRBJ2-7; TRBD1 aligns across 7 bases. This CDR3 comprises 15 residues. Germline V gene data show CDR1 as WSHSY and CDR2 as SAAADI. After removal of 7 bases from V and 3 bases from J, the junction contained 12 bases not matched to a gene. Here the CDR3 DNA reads TGCGCCAGCAATAAAGGTGGGACAGAGTACTACGAGCAGTACTTC. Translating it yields CASNKGGTEYYEQYF.

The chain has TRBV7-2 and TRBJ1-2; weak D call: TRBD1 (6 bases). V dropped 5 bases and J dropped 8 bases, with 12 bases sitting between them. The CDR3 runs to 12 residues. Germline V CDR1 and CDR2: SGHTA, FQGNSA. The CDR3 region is CASSPGTLGYTF. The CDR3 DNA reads TGTGCCAGCAGCCCCGGGACATTGGGCTACACCTTC. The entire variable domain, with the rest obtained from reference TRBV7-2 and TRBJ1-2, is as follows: GAGVSQSPSNKVTEKGKDVELRCDPISGHTALYWYRQSLGQGLEFLIYFQGNSAPDKSGLPSDRFSAERTGGSVSTLTIQRTQQEDSAVYLCASSPGTLGYTFGSGTRLTVV.

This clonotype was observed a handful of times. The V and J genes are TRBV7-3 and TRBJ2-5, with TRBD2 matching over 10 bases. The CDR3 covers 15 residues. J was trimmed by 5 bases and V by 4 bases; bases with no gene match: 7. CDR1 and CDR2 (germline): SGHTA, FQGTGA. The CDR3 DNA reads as TGTGCCAGCAGCTCAGCGGGAGGGCCGGGGGAGACCCAGTACTTC. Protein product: CASSSAGGPGETQYF.

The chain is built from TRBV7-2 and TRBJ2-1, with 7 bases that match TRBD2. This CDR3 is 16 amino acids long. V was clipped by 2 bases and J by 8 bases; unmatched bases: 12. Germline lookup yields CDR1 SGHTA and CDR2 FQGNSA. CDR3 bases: TGTGCCAGCAGCTTATTTCCAGCGGGCGGGGGAGATGAGCAGTTCTTC. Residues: CASSLFPAGGGDEQFF.

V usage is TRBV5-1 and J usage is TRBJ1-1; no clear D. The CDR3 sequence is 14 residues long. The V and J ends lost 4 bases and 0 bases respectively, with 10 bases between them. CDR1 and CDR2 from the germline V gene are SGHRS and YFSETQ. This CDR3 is CASSPTVMNTEAFF. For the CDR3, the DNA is TGCGCCAGCAGCCCTACAGTGATGAACACTGAAGCTTTCTTT.

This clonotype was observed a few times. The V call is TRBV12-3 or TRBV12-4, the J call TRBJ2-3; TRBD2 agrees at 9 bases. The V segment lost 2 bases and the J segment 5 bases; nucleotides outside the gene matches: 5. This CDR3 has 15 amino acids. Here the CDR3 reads CASSLHAGGVDTQYF. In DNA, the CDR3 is TGTGCCAGCAGTTTACACGCGGGAGGGGTAGATACGCAGTATTTT.

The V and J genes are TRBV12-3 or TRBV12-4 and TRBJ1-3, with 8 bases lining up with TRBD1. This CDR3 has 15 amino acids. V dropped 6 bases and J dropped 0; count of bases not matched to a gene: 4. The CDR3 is CASSPGTGSGNTIYF. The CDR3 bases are TGTGCCAGCAGCCCAGGGACAGGCTCTGGAAACACCATATATTTT.

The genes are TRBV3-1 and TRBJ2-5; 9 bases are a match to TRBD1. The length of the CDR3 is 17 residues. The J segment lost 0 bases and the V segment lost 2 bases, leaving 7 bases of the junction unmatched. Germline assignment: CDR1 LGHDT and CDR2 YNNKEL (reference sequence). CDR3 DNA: TGTGCCAGCAGCCAATTTCGGGACAGGGCGTACCAAGAGACCCAGTACTTC. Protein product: CASSQFRDRAYQETQYF.

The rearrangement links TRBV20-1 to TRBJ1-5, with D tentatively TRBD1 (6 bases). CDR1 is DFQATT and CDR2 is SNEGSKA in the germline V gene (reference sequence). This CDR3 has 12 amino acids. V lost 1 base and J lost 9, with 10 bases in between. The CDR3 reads CSARGVRGPQHF. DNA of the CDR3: TGCAGTGCTAGAGGCGTCAGGGGGCCCCAGCATTTT.

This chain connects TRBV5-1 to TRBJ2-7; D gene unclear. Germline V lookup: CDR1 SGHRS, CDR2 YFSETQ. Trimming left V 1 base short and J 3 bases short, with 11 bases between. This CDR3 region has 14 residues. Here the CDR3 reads CASSLWADIYEQYF. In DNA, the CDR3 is TGCGCCAGCAGCTTGTGGGCAGACATCTACGAGCAGTACTTC.

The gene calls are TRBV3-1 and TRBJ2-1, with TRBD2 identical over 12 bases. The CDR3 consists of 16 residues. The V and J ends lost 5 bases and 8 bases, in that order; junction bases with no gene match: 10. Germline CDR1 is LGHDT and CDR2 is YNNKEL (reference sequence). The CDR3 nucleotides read TGTGCCAGCAGCTTCCGGACTAGCGGGAAGGGGTATGAGCAGTTCTTC. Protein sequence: CASSFRTSGKGYEQFF.

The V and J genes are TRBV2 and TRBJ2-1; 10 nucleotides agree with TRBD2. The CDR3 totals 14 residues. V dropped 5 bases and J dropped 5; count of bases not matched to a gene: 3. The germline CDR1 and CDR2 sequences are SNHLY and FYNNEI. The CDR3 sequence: CASSSGGGDNEQFF. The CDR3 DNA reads TGTGCCAGCAGTAGCGGGGGGGGGGACAATGAGCAGTTCTTC. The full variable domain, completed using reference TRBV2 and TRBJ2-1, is EPEVTQTPSHQVTQMGQEVILRCVPISNHLYFYWYRQILGQKVEFLVSFYNNEISEKSEIFDDQFSVERPDGSNFTLKIRSTKLEDSAMYFCASSSGGGDNEQFFGPGTRLTVL.

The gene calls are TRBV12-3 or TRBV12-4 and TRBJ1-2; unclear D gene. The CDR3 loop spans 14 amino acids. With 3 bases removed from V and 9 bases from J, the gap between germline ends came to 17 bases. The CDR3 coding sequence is TGTGCCAGCAGTTTGGCCTCCGGGTCCTCCCGCTACACCTTC. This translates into CASSLASGSSRYTF.

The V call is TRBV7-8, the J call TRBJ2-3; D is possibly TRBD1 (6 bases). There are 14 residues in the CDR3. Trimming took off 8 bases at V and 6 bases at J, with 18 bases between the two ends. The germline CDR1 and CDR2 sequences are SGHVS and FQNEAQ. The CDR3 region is CASRLRGSVDTQYF. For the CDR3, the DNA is TGTGCCAGCCGCCTTAGGGGGAGCGTTGATACGCAGTATTTT.

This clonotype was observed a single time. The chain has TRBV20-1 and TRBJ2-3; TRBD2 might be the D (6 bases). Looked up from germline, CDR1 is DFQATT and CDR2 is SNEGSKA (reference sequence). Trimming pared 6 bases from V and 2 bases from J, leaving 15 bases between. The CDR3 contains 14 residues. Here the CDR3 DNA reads TGCAGTGCCGGATCGGGGGTATTCACAGATACGCAGTATTTT. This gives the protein CSAGSGVFTDTQYF.

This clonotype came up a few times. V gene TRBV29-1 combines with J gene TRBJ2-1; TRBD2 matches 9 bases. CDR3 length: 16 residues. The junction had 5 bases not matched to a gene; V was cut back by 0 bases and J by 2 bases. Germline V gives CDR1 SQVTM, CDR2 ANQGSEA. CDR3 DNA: TGCAGCGTTGAAGATGTAGCGGGAGTCGCCTACAATGAGCAGTTCTTC. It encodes CSVEDVAGVAYNEQFF.